This TCR beta chain is drawn from a study of shared clonotypes between healthy human individuals. The sample holds one count of this clone. The CDR3 runs to 15 residues. The trim removed 3 bases at V and 2 bases at J, leaving 3 bases unmatched. The germline CDR1 and CDR2 sequences are KGHSH and LQKENI. The authors' processing: ImmunoSEQ junction-only sequences lacked quality scores, so their filtering differed. Libraries were prepared by immunoSEQ multiplex PCR; TCRdb keeps only in-frame clonotypes and omits some of them. V and J calls and clone size are as listed in that table; D and trimming were resolved from the DNA. The sample shows more than 1,200,000 clones, approximately 98.5% of them seen only once. Donors included only healthy HIV-negative adults lacking recent acute infections or vaccinations.

This sequence joins TRBV18 and TRBJ2-5; 10 nucleotides line up with TRBD2. Input material: naive CD4+ T cells sorted from blood. Stated subset: CD45RA+ positively selected. This receptor was identified in a man aged 25-40 years in good health. The CDR3 nucleotides are TGTGCCAGCTCACCCGGGACTAGCGCGCAAGAGACCCAGTACTTC. Translating it yields CASSPGTSAQETQYF.